A selection of T cell receptor beta chains follows, all from one sample in a study of radiotherapy plus CTLA-4 blockade in lung cancer. Using immunoSEQ multiplex PCR, the repertoire was profiled, and TCRdb retains in-frame clones only, with some absent. Found here are roughly 100,000 clones, about 84% of them singletons; the top ten hold under 2.5%. The material was peripheral blood, obtained from a patient treated with radiotherapy plus ipilimumab. These receptors all come from a human donor with non-small cell lung cancer that progressed on radiotherapy plus ipilimumab. Some clones in this sample may be carry-over from other donors' samples. The CDR3 runs from the conserved cysteine through the conserved F or W.

TRBJ2-5 TRBV7-2 CASSSRTGQEETQYF
TRBJ1-5 TRBV9 CASSVGTQGEQPQHF
TRBJ1-1 TRBV27 CASTARDGTEAFF
TRBJ1-2 TRBV4-1 CASSHRGNYGYTF
TRBJ1-4 TRBV14 CASSQGTAYIPFF
TRBJ2-7 TRBV27 CASSLSGLWDEQYF
TRBJ1-1 TRBV4-2 CASSQVDSKNTEAFF
TRBJ2-2 TRBV19 CASIRGGITGELFF
TRBJ2-3 TRBV6-4 CASSVGDTDTQYF
TRBJ1-5 TRBV6-1 CASSVDPGPNQPQHF
TRBJ1-2 TRBV6-1 CASSEQQLLGYTF
TRBJ1-1 TRBV4-2 CASSYPRGEGTEAFF
TRBJ1-3 TRBV7-9 CASSLESSGNTIYF
TRBJ1-4 TRBV19 CASSVPSGKLFF
TRBJ1-1 TRBV19 CASSPRQGNTEAFF